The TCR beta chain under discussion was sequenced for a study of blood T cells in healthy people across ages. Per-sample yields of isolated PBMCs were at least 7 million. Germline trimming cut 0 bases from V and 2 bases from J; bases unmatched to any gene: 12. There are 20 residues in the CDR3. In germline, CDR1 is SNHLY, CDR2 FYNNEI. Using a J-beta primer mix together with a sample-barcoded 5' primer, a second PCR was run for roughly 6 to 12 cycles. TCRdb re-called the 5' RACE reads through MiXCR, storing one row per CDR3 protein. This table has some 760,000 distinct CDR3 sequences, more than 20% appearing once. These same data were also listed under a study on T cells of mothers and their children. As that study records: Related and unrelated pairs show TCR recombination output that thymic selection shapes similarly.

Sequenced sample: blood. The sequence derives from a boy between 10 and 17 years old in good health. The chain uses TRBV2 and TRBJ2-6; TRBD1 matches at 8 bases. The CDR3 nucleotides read TGTGCCAGCAGTGAAGCGCTTCTCAGGGGGCGATTCCCTGGGGCCAACGTCCTGACTTTC. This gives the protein CASSEALLRGRFPGANVLTF.